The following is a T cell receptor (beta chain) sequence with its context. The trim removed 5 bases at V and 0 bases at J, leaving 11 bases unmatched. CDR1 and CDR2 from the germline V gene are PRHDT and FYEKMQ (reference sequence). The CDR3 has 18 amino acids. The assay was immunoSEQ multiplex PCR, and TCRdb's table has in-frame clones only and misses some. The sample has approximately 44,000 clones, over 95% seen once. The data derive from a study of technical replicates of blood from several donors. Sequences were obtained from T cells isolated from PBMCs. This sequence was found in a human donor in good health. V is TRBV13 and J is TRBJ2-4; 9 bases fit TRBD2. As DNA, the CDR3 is TGTGCCAGCAGCCCCCAAGCGGGAGGAGTTGTAGCCAAAAACATTCAGTACTTC. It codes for CASSPQAGGVVAKNIQYF.